The T cell receptor (beta chain) under discussion was sequenced for a study of siplizumab effects on memory and regulatory T cells. The germline gives CDR1 SGHRS, CDR2 YFSETQ. V shed 6 bases and J shed 2 bases, with 17 bases lying between them. The CDR3 consists of 16 residues. The repertoire was sequenced with immunoSEQ multiplex PCR; TCRdb's copy has only in-frame clones and lacks some. The sample shows roughly 92,000 clones, over 90% of them seen only once. V and J are TRBV5-1 and TRBJ2-2; possible D gene TRBD1, 6 bases. Sequenced: non-Treg CD4+ T cells sorted from blood. This clonotype originated in a human donor in good health. CDR3 sequence (DNA): TGCGCCAGCACCCTAAGTCCAGGGGCTAACACCGGGGAGCTGTTTTTT. It codes for CASTLSPGANTGELFF.